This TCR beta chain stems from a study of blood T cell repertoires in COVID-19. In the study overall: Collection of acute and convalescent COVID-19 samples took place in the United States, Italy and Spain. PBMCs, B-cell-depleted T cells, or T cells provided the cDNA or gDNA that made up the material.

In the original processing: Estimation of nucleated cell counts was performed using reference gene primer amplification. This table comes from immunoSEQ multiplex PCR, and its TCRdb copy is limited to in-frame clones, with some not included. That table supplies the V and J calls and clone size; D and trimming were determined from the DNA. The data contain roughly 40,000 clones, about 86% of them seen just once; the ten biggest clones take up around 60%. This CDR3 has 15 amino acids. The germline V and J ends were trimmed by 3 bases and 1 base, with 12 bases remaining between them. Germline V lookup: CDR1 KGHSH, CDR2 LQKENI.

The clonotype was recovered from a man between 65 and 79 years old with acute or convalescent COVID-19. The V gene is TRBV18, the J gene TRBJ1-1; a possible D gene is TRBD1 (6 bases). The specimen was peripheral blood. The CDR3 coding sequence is TGTGCCAGCTCACCGGCCGGGACAACGAACACTGAAGCTTTCTTT. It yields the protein CASSPAGTTNTEAFF.